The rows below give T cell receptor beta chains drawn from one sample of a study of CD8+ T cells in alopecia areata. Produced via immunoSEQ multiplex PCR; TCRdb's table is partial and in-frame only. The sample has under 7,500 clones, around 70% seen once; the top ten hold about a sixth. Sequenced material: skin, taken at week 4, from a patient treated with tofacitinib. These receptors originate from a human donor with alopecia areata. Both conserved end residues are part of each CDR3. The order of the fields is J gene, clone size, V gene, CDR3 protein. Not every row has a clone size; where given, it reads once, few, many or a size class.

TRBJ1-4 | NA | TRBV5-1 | CASSSLGVGSNEKLFF
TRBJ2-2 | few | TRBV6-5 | CASTLTGRSGELFF
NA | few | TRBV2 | CASSDPLAPLNEQYF
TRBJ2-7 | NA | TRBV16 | CASSHPGQGFEQYF
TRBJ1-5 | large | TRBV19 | CASSSMGQPQHF
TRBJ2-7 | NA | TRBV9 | CASSTGPLGYYEQYF
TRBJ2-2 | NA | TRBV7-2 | CASSLVGRIANTGELFF
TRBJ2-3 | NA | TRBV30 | CAWRTGYTQYF
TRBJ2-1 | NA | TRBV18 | CASSPSGRANEQFF
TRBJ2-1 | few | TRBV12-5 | CASGLGGRIFSYNEQFF
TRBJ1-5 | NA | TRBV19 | CATSGQGGGQPQHF
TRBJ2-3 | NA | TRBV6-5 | CASSYGGHITDTQYF
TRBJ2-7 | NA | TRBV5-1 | CASSFEAGVGGYEQYF
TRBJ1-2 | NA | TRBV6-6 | CASSYSSTDRGLGYTF
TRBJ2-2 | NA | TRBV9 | CASSVGGYTGELFF
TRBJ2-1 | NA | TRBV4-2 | CASSQSLAGGQTYNEQFF
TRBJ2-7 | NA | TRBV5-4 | CASTSGREQYF
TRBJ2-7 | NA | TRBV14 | CASSLLQGPISYEQYF
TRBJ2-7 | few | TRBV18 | CASAEGGEREQYF
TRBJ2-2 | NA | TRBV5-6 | CASSFRTRTTGELFF
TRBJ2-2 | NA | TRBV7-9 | CASSTRDTSNTGELFF
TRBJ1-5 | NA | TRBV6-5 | CASSLTGVNQPQHF
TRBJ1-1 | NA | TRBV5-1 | CASSSTQGARRTEAFF
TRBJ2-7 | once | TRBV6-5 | CASRQGRVYEQYF
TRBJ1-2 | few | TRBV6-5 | CASGTPGPYGYTF
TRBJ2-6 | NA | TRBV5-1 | CASSLVVSSGANVLTF
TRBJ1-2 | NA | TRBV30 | CAWSVQGDGYTF
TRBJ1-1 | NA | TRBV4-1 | CASSYPGTDTEAFF
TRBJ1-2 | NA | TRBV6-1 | CASSPPTGVKAGYTF
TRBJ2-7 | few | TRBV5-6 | CASSPTGSYEQYF
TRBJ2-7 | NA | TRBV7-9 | CASSCPGSGVYEQYF
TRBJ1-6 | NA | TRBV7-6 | CASSPRTAANSPLHF
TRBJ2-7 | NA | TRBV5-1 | CASSLPFPASLVGGNHEQYF
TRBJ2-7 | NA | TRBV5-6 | CASSSIIQGQYEQYF
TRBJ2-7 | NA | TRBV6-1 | CASSTQGGGGYEQYF
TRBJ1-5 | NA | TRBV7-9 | CASSYSGGGNQPQHF
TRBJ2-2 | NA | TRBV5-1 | CASSSSGVDSGELFF
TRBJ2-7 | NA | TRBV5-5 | CASSLSITAGSNEQYF